This T cell receptor (beta chain) derives from a study of OX40 agonist ivuxolimab in advanced cancers. The CDR3 extends over 15 amino acids. CDR1 is GTSNPN and CDR2 is SVGIG in the germline V gene (reference sequence). V lost 0 bases, J lost 4 bases, and 3 bases stayed unmatched. This clone was found once. TCRdb's table, derived via immunoSEQ multiplex PCR, lists solely in-frame clones and lacks some. Among more than 80,000 clones, about 90% were seen once, and the ten largest hold 1.5% to 2%. The chain has TRBV30 and TRBJ2-5; 12 bases fit TRBD2. This specimen was CD4+ or CD8+ T cells sorted from blood, taken in a trial of the OX40 agonist ivuxolimab. The TCR was taken from an adult with an advanced solid tumor such as melanoma, head and neck, liver or kidney cancer. DNA for the CDR3: TGTGCCTGGAGTGTACTACTAGCGGGAGGAGAGACCCAGTACTTC. Its protein is CAWSVLLAGGETQYF. The whole variable domain, remainder taken from reference TRBV30 and TRBJ2-5, is SQTIHQWPATLVQPVGSPLSLECTVEGTSNPNLYWYRQAAGRGLQLLFYSVGIGQISSEVPQNLSASRPQDRQFILSSKKLLLSDSGFYLCAWSVLLAGGETQYFGPGTRLLVL.